This T cell receptor beta chain appears in the sequencing data of a study of T cell responses to AZD1222 COVID-19 vaccine. Whole-study findings and limits: Sampled repertoires all dated from after the peak T cell response. Receipt of two AZD1222 doses was followed by a rise in Spike-specific TCR breadth and depth.

Germline V gene lookup returns CDR1 ENHRY and CDR2 SYGVKD. V was pared by 0 bases and J by 5 bases, with 8 bases between. This CDR3 region has 15 residues. Comments on this clone: What it binds is unknown.

Sequencing used immunoSEQ multiplex PCR; TCRdb keeps in-frame clones, though not all of them. The sample shows some 56,000 clones, 89% of them seen only once. This clonotype was sampled from an adult who received the AZD1222 COVID-19 vaccine. This rearrangement joins TRBV10-3 to TRBJ1-6, with D possibly being TRBD1 (6 bases). The sequences come from peripheral blood, collected 28 days after the second AZD1222 dose. The CDR3, as DNA: TGTGCCATCAGTGAGTCTGCAGGGGATAATTCACCCCTCCACTTT. This gives the protein CAISESAGDNSPLHF.